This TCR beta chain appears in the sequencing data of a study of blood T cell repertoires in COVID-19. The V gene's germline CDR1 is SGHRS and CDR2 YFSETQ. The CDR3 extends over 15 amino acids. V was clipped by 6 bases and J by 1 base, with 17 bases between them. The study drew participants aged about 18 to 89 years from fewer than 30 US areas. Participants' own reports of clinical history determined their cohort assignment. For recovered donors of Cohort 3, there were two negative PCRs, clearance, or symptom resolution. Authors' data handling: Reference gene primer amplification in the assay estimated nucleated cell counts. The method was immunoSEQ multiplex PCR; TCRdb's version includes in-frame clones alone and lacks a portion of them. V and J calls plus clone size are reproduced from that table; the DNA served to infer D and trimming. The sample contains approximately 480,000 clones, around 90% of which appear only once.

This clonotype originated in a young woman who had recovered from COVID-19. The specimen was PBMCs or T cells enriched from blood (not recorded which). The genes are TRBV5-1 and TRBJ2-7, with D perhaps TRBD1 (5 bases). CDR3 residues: CASTPSAGLSYEQYF. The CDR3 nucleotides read TGCGCCAGCACCCCGTCGGCAGGGTTGTCCTACGAGCAGTACTTC. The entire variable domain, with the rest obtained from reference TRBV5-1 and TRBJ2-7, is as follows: KAGVTQTPRYLIKTRGQQVTLSCSPISGHRSVSWYQQTPGQGLQFLFEYFSETQRNKGNFPGRFSGRQFSNSRSEMNVSTLELGDSALYLCASTPSAGLSYEQYFGPGTRLTVT.